Below are 13 T cell receptor beta chains sequenced from a single sample in a study of response to subunit inactivated influenza vaccine. MiXCR was run by TCRdb on the RT-PCR reads, yielding one entry per CDR3 protein. The sample has about 540,000 distinct CDR3 sequences; 20% to 25% are singletons. The same specimen was also included in a second study, on T cells expressing NK-cell markers. From that report: Synthesis of TCR beta cDNA relied on 5'RACE template switching carrying UMIs.

This specimen consisted of CD4+ T cells sorted from PBMCs, obtained about 13 days after vaccination. The origin of the receptors is a man aged 50 to 59 who received an inactivated influenza vaccine.

The V gene is TRBV18, the J gene TRBJ1-2; D gene unclear. CDR3 length: 14 residues. V lost 3 bases and J lost 4, with 12 bases in between. Germline V gene lookup returns CDR1 KGHSH and CDR2 LQKENI. CDR3 sequence: CASSPKQASYGYTF. CDR3 sequence (DNA): TGTGCCAGCTCACCCAAGCAGGCATCCTATGGCTACACCTTC.

This clonotype has only a few counts. The chain carries TRBV7-9 and TRBJ2-3; D might be TRBD2 (6 bases). The CDR3 sequence is 14 residues long. V lost 2 bases and J 3 bases, leaving 9 bases between the germline ends. The germline CDR1 and CDR2 sequences are SEHNR and FQNEAQ (reference sequence). Here the CDR3 reads CASSLIGRTDTQYF. CDR3 nucleotide sequence: TGTGCCAGCAGCTTAATCGGGAGAACAGATACGCAGTATTTT. The full variable domain, completed using reference TRBV7-9 and TRBJ2-3, is DTGVSQNPRHKITKRGQNVTFRCDPISEHNRLYWYRQTLGQGPEFLTYFQNEAQLEKSRLLSDRFSAERPKGSFSTLEIQRTEQGDSAMYLCASSLIGRTDTQYFGPGTRLTVL.

This clonotype was seen more than once but under ten times. The chain joins TRBV5-5 to TRBJ1-4; D not certain. CDR1 and CDR2 (germline): SGHKS, YYEKEE (reference sequence). This CDR3 region has 16 residues. V was trimmed by 0 bases and J by 2 bases, leaving 11 bases between them. This CDR3 reads CASSLGGQRTNEKLFF. The CDR3 bases are TGTGCCAGCAGCTTGGGCGGGCAGAGGACTAATGAAAAACTGTTTTTT. The whole variable domain, filled in from reference TRBV5-5 and TRBJ1-4, reads DAGVTQSPTHLIKTRGQQVTLRCSPISGHKSVSWYQQVLGQGPQFIFQYYEKEERGRGNFPDRFSARQFPNYSSELNVNALLLGDSALYLCASSLGGQRTNEKLFFGSGTQLSVL.

This chain connects TRBV12-3 or TRBV12-4 to TRBJ1-1, with D possibly being TRBD1 (5 bases). This CDR3 spans 15 amino acids. Trimming left V 1 base short and J 1 base short, with 10 bases between. CDR3 bases: TGTGCCAGCAGTTTAGATTGGGGGAAGAACACTGAAGCTTTCTTT. Amino acid sequence: CASSLDWGKNTEAFF.

This chain's CDR3 is CASSLEVGSAGANVLTF. The DNA of the CDR3 is TGTGCCAGCAGCTTGGAGGTGGGCAGCGCTGGGGCCAACGTCCTGACTTTC. The chain joins TRBV5-5 to TRBJ2-6, with D unclear. The length of the CDR3 is 17 residues. Germline values: CDR1 SGHKS, CDR2 YYEKEE (reference sequence). Trimming took off 0 bases at V and 2 bases at J, with 12 bases between the two ends. The complete variable domain, with remaining parts taken from reference TRBV5-5 and TRBJ2-6, reads DAGVTQSPTHLIKTRGQQVTLRCSPISGHKSVSWYQQVLGQGPQFIFQYYEKEERGRGNFPDRFSARQFPNYSSELNVNALLLGDSALYLCASSLEVGSAGANVLTFGAGSRLTVL.

The CDR3 DNA follows: TGTGCCAGCAGTGAGCAGGGAGTCGGAGATACGCAGTATTTT. Residues: CASSEQGVGDTQYF. V is TRBV6-4 and J is TRBJ2-3; the D gene could be TRBD1 or TRBD2 (5 bases each). This CDR3 has 14 residues. CDR1 is MRHNA, CDR2 SNTAGT, per germline. V was cut by 3 bases and J by 5 bases, with 12 bases left in between.

The table lists this clonotype with a few counts. V is TRBV6-2 or TRBV6-3 and J is TRBJ2-5; D remains ambiguous. Germline CDR1 MNHEY, CDR2 SVGEGT. This CDR3 has 15 amino acids. Trimming removed 8 bases from V and 2 bases from J, with 18 bases in between. The CDR3 region has the DNA TGTGCCAGCGCGCTCGGGCTGACGACTCAAGAGACCCAGTACTTC. Translating gives CASALGLTTQETQYF.

The chain combines TRBV20-1 with TRBJ1-5; a possible D gene is TRBD1 (5 bases). This CDR3 is built from 14 residues. V was cut by 6 bases and J by 4 bases, with 16 bases left in between. Germline-derived CDR1 and CDR2 are DFQATT and SNEGSKA (reference sequence). Written as DNA, the CDR3 is TGCAGTGCCAGCGACAGTGGACCGAATCAGCCCCAGCATTTT. Its translation is CSASDSGPNQPQHF.

This clonotype has just a few counts. The chain combines TRBV20-1 with TRBJ1-5; D is ambiguous. Between the trimmed V and J ends, which lost 1 base and 4 bases, there was a span of 5 bases. Germline CDR1 DFQATT, CDR2 SNEGSKA (reference sequence). This CDR3 contains 12 residues. Here the CDR3 DNA reads TGCAGTGCTAGAGTAATTAATCAGCCCCAGCATTTT. Translated, it gives CSARVINQPQHF.

The chain is built from TRBV29-1 and TRBJ2-7; D gene unclear. The germline V and J ends were trimmed by 7 bases and 3 bases, with 7 bases remaining between them. Germline assignment: CDR1 SQVTM and CDR2 ANQGSEA. The CDR3 runs 10 residues. The CDR3 loop reads CSAVNYEQYF. DNA for the CDR3: TGCAGCGCCGTGAACTACGAGCAGTACTTC.

The chain links TRBV18 to TRBJ2-2; tentative D call: TRBD2 (6 bases). V lost 5 bases to trimming and J lost 6 bases, with 13 bases between them. CDR1 is KGHSH and CDR2 is LQKENI in the germline V gene. The CDR3 covers 14 residues. In nucleotides, the CDR3 is TGTGCCAGCTCATCACAGACGGGGGCCGGGGAGCTGTTTTTT. Protein: CASSSQTGAGELFF.

The chain employs TRBV6-5 and TRBJ1-1, with D possibly being TRBD1 (6 bases). CDR3 length: 14 amino acids. Trimming cost V 4 bases and J 6 bases, with 15 bases left between them. Germline CDR1 is MNHEY and CDR2 is SVGAGI. The CDR3 reads CASSLLGGRSEAFF. CDR3 nucleotide sequence: TGTGCCAGCAGTTTACTAGGGGGACGGTCTGAAGCTTTCTTT.

A single count supports this clonotype. The rearrangement uses TRBV3-1 and TRBJ2-5; TRBD2 is a possible D gene (5 bases). CDR3 size: 15 residues. Germline assignment: CDR1 LGHDT and CDR2 YNNKEL (reference sequence). Between the trimmed V and J ends, which lost 2 bases and 0 bases, there was a span of 10 bases. DNA for the CDR3: TGTGCCAGCAGCCAACTAGCATGGTACCAAGAGACCCAGTACTTC. Protein product: CASSQLAWYQETQYF.